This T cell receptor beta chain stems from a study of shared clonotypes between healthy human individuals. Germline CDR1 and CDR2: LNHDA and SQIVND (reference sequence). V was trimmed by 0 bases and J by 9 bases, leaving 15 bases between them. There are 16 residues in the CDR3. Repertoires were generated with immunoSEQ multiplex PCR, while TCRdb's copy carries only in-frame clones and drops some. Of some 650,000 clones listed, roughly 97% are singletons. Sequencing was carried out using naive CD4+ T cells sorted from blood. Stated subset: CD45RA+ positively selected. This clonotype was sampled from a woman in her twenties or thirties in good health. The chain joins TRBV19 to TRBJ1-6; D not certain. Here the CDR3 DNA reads TGTGCCAGTAGTATAGAGGGGATCATCGGAGGTTCACCCCTCCACTTT. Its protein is CASSIEGIIGGSPLHF.